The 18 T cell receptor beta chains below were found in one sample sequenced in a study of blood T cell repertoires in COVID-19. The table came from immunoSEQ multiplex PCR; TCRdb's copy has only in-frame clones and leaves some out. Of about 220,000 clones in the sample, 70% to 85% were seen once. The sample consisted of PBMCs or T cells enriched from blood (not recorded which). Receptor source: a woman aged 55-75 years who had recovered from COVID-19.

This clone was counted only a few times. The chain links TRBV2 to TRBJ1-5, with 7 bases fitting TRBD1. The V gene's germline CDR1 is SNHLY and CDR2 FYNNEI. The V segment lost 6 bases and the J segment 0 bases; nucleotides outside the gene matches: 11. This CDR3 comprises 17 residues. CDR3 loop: CASRRDSIPDSNQPQHF. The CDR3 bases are TGTGCCAGCAGGAGGGACAGTATCCCTGATAGCAATCAGCCCCAGCATTTT.

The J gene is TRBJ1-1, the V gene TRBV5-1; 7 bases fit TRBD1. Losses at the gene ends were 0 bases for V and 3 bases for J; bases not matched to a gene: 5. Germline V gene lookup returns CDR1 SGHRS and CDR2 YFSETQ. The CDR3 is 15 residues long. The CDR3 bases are TGCGCCAGCAGCTTGGATACTACAGGGGACACTGAAGCTTTCTTT. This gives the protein CASSLDTTGDTEAFF. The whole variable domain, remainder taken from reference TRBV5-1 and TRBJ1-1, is KAGVTQTPRYLIKTRGQQVTLSCSPISGHRSVSWYQQTPGQGLQFLFEYFSETQRNKGNFPGRFSGRQFSNSRSEMNVSTLELGDSALYLCASSLDTTGDTEAFFGQGTRLTVV.

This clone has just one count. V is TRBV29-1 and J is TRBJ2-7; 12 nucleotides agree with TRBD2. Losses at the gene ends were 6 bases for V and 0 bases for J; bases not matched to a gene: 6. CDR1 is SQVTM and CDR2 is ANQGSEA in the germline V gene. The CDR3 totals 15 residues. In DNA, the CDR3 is TGCAGCGTGGACTCGACTAGCGGGGGCTCCTACGAGCAGTACTTC. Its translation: CSVDSTSGGSYEQYF.

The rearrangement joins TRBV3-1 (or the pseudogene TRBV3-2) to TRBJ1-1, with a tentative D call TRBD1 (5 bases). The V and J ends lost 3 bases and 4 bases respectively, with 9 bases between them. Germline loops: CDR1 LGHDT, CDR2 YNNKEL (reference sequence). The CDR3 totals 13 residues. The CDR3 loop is CASSQGGTTEAFF. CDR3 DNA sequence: TGTGCCAGCAGCCAGGGGGGGACCACTGAAGCTTTCTTT.

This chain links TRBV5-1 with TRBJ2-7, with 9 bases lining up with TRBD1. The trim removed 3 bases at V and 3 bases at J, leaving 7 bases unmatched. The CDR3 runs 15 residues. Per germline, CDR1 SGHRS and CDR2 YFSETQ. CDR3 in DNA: TGCGCCAGCAGCTCGCCGGGACAGGGTGACTACGAGCAGTACTTC. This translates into CASSSPGQGDYEQYF.

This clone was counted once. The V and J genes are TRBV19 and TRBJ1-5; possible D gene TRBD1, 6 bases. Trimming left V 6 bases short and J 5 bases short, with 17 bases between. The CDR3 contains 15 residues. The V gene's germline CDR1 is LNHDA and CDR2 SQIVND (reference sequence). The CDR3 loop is CASSPAQGRYQPQHF. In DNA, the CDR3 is TGTGCCAGTAGCCCCGCCCAGGGGCGCTATCAGCCCCAGCATTTT.

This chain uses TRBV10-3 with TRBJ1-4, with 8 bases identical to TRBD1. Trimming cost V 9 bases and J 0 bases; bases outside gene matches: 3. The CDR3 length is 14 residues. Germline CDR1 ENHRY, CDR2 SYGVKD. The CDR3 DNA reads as TGTGCCATAGGACAGGGAGCAACTAATGAAAAACTGTTTTTT. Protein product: CAIGQGATNEKLFF.

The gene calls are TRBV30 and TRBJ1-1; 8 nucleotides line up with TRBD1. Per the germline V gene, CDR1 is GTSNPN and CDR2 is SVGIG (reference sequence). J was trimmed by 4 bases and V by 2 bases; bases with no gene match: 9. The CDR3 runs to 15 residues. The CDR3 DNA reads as TGTGCCTGGAGTTACGGACAGGGCCCGATCACTGAAGCTTTCTTT. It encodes CAWSYGQGPITEAFF.

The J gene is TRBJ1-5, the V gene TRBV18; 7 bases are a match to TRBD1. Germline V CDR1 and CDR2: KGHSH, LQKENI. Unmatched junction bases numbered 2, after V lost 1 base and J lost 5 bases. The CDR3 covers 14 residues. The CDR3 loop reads CASSPRRGDQPQHF. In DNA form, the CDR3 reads TGTGCCAGCTCACCACGCAGGGGGGATCAGCCCCAGCATTTT.

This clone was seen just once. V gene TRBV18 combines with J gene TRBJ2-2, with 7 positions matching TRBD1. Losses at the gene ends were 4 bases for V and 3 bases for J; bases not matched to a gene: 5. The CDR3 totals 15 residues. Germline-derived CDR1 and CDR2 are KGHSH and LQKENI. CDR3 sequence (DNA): TGTGCCAGCTCACTGACAGGGAAGGACACCGGGGAGCTGTTTTTT. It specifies CASSLTGKDTGELFF.

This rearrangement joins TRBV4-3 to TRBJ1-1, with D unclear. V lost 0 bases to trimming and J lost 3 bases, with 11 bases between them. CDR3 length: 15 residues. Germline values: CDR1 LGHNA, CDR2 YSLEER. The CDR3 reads CASSQDRFGDTEAFF. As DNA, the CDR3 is TGCGCCAGCAGCCAAGATCGGTTCGGGGACACTGAAGCTTTCTTT.

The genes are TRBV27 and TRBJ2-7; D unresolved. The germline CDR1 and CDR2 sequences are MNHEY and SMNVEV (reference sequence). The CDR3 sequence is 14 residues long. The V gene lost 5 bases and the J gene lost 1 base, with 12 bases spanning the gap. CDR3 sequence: CASSPRVYSYEQYF. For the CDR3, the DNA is TGTGCCAGCAGTCCTCGGGTCTATTCCTACGAGCAGTACTTC.

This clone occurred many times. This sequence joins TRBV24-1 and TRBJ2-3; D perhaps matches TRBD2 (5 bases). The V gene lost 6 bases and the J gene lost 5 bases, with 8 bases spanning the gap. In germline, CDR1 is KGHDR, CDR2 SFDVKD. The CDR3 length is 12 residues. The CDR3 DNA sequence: TGTGCCACCAGTTTACGGGGAGATACGCAGTATTTT. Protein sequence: CATSLRGDTQYF.

The CDR3 sequence is CASRDRDYNSPLHF. As DNA, the CDR3 is TGTGCCAGCAGGGACAGGGACTATAATTCACCCCTCCACTTT. The chain recombines TRBV6-6 with TRBJ1-6; 8 positions match TRBD1. The CDR3 loop spans 14 amino acids. The V and J ends lost 6 bases and 3 bases, in that order; junction bases with no gene match: 1. Looked up from germline, CDR1 is MNHNY and CDR2 is SVGAGI (reference sequence).

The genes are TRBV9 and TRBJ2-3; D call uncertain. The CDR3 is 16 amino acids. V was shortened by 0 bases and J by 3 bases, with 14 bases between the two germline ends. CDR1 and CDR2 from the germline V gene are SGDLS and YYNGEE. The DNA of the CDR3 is TGTGCCAGCAGCGTAGGGAACTATCCCCCAACAGATACGCAGTATTTT. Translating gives CASSVGNYPPTDTQYF. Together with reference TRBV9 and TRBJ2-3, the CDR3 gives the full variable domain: DSGVTQTPKHLITATGQRVTLRCSPRSGDLSVYWYQQSLDQGLQFLIQYYNGEERAKGNILERFSAQQFPDLHSELNLSSLELGDSALYFCASSVGNYPPTDTQYFGPGTRLTVL.

DNA for the CDR3: TGCGCCAGCAGCCAAGATATACAAGGGAGAATTTACGAGCAGTACTTC. Its protein product is CASSQDIQGRIYEQYF. The J gene is TRBJ2-7, the V gene TRBV4-3, with D tentatively TRBD2 (5 bases). With 0 bases removed from V and 4 bases from J, the gap between germline ends came to 16 bases. This CDR3 contains 16 residues. Germline-derived CDR1 and CDR2 are LGHNA and YSLEER.

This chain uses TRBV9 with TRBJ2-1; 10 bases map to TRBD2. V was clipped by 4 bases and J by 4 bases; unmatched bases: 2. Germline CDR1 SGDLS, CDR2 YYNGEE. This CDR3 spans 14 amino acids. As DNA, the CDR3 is TGTGCCAGCAGCATAGCGGGGGGTTACAATGAGCAGTTCTTC. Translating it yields CASSIAGGYNEQFF.

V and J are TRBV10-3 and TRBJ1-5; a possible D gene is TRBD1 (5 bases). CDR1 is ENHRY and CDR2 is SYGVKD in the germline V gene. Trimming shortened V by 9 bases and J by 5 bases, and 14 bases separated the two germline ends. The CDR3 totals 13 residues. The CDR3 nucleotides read TGTGCCATGGGAGGAGGGGCGGATCAGCCCCAGCATTTT. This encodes CAMGGGADQPQHF.